The rows below give T cell receptor beta chains drawn from one sample of a study of T cells in severe cutaneous drug reactions. From the multiplex PCR reads, TCRdb lists one entry per CDR3 protein and no DNA. This sample's table reports around 20,000 distinct CDR3 sequences. Input material: PBMCs. The receptors were sampled from a human donor with toxic epidermal necrolysis, a severe cutaneous drug reaction. Each CDR3 is given with its conserved first and last residue. Where a row states a size, it is once, few, many or the class of an expanded clone; other rows omit it.

TRBV7-8	TRBJ2-5	NA	CASSIRTGRLRETQYF
TRBV20-1	TRBJ2-7	NA	CSARDPYGGYEQYF
TRBV5-4	TRBJ2-3	medium-sized	CASSFIAGGPGKDTQYF
TRBV29-1	TRBJ2-3	NA	CSVEEMVSVTDTQYF
TRBV19	TRBJ2-1	NA	CASSIDVVGEQFF
TRBV12-3/TRBV12-4	TRBJ2-7	NA	CASSSDGYEQYF
TRBV3-1	TRBJ2-1	NA	CASSRGTGGYNEQFF
TRBV4-3	TRBJ2-1	NA	CASSQELAKYNEQFF
TRBV20-1	TRBJ2-7	NA	CSARDGGYEQYF
TRBV12-3/TRBV12-4	TRBJ2-1	NA	CAISPAASSYNEQFF
TRBV24-1	TRBJ2-7	NA	CATSDLSDTGSYEQYF
TRBV28	TRBJ1-3	NA	CASSFGGWGNTIYF
TRBV4-3	TRBJ2-7	NA	CASSQDLLAALTDYEQYF
TRBV27	TRBJ1-4	NA	CASSFRGQLEKLFF
TRBV7-7	TRBJ2-5	NA	CASSPRTGQETQYF
TRBV28	TRBJ1-4	NA	CASTGSHLDNEKLFF
TRBV18	TRBJ2-1	NA	CASSRVKTLEQFF
TRBV20-1	TRBJ1-5	NA	CSAREGPRGWYQPQHF
TRBV28	TRBJ1-1	NA	CASRYDGGTEAFF
TRBV7-9	TRBJ1-4	NA	CASSFGEKLFF
TRBV4-3	TRBJ2-7	NA	CASSQDRTYEQYF
TRBV20-1	TRBJ1-1	NA	CSASGAGSTEAFF
TRBV6-5	TRBJ1-2	medium-sized	CASSRDRLYGYTF
TRBV27	TRBJ2-3	NA	CASNGLAGLDTQYF
TRBV5-6	TRBJ2-7	NA	CASSWVTGRFSYEQYF
TRBV20-1	TRBJ2-7	NA	CSARGPESYEQYF
TRBV5-1	TRBJ2-1	NA	CASRDRGLYNEQFF
TRBV9	TRBJ2-1	NA	CASSVPGQGQFF
TRBV5-4	TRBJ2-6	NA	CASSLVAVLSGANVLTF
TRBV30	TRBJ2-7	NA	CAWSPTGWSYEQYF
TRBV28	TRBJ2-7	NA	CASSSPGTGTYEQYF